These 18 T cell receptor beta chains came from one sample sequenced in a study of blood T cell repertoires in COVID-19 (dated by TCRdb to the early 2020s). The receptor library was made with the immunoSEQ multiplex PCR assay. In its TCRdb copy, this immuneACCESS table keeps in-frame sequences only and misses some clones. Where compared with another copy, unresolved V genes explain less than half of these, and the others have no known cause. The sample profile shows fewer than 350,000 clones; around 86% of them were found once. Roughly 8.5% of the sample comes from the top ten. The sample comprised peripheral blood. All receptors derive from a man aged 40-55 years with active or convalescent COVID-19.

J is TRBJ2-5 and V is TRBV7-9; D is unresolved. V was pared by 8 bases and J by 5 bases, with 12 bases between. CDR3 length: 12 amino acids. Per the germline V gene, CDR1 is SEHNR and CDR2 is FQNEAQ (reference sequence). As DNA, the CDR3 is TGTGCCAGCCGTGGGCCTGGGGAGACCCAGTACTTC. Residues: CASRGPGETQYF.

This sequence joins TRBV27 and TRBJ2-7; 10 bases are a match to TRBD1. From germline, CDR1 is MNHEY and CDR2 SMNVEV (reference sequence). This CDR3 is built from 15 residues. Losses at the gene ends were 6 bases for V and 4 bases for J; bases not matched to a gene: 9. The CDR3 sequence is CASRKPGTGDYEQYF. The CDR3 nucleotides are TGTGCCAGCAGAAAACCCGGGACAGGGGATTACGAGCAGTACTTC.

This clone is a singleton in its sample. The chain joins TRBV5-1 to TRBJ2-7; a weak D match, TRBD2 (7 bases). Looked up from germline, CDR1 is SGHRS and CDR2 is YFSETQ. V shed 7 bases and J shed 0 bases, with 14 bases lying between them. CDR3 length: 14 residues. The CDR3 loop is CASYAGANSYEQYF. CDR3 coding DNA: TGCGCCAGCTATGCGGGGGCGAACTCCTACGAGCAGTACTTC.

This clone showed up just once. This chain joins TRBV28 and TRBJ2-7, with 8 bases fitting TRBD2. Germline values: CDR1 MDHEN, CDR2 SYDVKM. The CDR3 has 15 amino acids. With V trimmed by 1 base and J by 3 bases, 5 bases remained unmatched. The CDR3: CASSLSIAGFYEQYF. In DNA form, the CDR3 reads TGTGCCAGCAGTTTATCAATAGCGGGGTTCTACGAGCAGTACTTC.

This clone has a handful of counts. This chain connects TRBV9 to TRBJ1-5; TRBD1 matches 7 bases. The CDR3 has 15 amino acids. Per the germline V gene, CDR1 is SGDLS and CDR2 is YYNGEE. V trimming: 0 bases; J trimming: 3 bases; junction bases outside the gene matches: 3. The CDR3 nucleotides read TGTGCCAGCAGCGTAGATGGGACAGTCAATCAGCCCCAGCATTTT. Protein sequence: CASSVDGTVNQPQHF.

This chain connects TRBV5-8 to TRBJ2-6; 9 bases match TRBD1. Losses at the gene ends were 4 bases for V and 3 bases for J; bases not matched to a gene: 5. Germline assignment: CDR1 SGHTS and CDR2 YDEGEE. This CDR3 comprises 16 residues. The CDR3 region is CASSNRGLRGANVLTF. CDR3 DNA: TGTGCCAGCAGCAACAGGGGGCTTCGTGGGGCCAACGTCCTGACTTTC.

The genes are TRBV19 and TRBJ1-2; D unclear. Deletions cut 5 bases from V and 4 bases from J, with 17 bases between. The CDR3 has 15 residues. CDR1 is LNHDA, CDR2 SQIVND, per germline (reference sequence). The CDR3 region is CASSSRRDYVYGYTF. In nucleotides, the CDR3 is TGTGCCAGTAGTTCTCGTCGAGATTATGTCTATGGCTACACCTTC.

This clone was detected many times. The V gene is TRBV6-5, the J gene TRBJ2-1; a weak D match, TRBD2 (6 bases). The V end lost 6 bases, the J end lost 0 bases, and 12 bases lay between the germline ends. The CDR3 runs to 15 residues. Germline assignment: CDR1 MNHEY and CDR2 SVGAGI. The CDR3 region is CASSSDGSSYNEQFF. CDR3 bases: TGTGCCAGCAGCTCGGACGGGAGCTCCTACAATGAGCAGTTCTTC.

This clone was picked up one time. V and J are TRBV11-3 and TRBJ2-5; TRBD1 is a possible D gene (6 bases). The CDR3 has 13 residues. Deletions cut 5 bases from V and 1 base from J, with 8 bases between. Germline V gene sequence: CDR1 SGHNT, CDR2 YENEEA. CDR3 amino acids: CASSQGSQETQYF. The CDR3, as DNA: TGTGCCAGCAGCCAGGGGAGCCAAGAGACCCAGTACTTC.

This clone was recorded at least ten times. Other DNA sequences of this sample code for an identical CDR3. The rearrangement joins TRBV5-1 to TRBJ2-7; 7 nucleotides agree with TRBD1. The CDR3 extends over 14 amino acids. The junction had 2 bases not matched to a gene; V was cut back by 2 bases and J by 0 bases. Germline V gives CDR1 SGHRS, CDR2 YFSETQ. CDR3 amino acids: CASSLGDSSYEQYF. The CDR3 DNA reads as TGCGCCAGCAGCTTAGGGGACAGCTCCTACGAGCAGTACTTC.

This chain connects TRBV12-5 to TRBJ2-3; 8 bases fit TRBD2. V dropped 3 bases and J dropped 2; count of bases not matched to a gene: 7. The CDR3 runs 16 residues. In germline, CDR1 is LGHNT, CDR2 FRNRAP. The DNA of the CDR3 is TGTGCTAGTGGTTTTGTTGGCGGGAGGTCCACAGATACGCAGTATTTT. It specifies CASGFVGGRSTDTQYF.

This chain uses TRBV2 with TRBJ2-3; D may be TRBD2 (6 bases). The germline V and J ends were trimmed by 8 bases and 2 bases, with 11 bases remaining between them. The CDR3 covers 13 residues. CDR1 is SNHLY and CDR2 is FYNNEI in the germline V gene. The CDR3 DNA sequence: TGTGCCAGCGGGGGGTTAGTCACAGATACGCAGTATTTT. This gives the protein CASGGLVTDTQYF.

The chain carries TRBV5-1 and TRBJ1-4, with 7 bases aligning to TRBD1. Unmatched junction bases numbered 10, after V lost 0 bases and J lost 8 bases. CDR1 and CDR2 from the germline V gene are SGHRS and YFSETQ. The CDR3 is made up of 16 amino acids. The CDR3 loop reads CASSLGPSGGGEKLFF. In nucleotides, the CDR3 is TGCGCCAGCAGCTTGGGTCCTTCAGGGGGAGGAGAAAAACTGTTTTTT.

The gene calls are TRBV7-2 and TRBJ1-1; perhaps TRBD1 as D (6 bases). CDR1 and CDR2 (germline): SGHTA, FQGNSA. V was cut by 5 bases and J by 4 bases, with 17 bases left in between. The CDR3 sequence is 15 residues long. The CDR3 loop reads CASSPGQSGRTEAFF. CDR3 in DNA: TGTGCCAGCAGCCCCGGACAGTCTGGGCGCACTGAAGCTTTCTTT.

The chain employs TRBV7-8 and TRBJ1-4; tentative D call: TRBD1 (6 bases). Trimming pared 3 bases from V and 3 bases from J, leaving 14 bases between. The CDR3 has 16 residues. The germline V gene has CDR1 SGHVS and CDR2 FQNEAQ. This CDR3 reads CASSFRQASANEKLFF. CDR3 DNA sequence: TGTGCCAGCAGCTTCAGACAGGCCTCAGCTAATGAAAAACTGTTTTTT.

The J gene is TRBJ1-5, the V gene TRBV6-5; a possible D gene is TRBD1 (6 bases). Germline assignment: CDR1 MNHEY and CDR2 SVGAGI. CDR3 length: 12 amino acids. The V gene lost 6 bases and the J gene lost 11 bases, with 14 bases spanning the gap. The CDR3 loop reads CASSATGIAQHF. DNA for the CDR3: TGTGCCAGCAGCGCTACAGGGATTGCCCAGCATTTT.

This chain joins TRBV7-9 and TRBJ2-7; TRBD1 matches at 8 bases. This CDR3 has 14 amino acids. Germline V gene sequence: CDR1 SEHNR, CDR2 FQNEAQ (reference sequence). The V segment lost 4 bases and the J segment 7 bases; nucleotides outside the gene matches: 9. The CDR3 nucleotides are TGTGCCAGCAGCTCGGGGACAGGCCTAAGGGAGCAGTACTTC. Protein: CASSSGTGLREQYF.

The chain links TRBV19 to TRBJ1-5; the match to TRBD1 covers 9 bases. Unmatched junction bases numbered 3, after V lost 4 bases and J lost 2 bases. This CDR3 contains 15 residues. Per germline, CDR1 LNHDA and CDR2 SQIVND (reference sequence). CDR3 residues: CASSKGQGGNQPQHF. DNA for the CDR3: TGTGCCAGTAGTAAGGGACAGGGTGGCAATCAGCCCCAGCATTTT.